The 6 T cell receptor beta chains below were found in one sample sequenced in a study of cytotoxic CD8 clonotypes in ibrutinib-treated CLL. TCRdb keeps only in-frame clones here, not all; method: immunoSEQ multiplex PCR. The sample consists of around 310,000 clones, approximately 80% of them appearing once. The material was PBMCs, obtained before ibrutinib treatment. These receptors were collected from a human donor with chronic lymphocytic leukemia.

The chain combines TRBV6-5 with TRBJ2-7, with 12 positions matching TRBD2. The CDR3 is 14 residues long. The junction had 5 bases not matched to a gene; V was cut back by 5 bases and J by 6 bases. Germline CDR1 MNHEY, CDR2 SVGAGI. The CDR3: CASSPRTSGTEQYF. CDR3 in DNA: TGTGCCAGCAGTCCAAGGACTAGCGGGACCGAGCAGTACTTC.

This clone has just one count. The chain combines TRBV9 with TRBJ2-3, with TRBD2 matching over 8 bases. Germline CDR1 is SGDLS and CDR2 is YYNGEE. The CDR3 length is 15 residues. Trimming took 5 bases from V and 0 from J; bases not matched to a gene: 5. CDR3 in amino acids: CASRPSGRSTDTQYF. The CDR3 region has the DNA TGTGCCAGCAGGCCGAGCGGGAGAAGCACAGATACGCAGTATTTT.

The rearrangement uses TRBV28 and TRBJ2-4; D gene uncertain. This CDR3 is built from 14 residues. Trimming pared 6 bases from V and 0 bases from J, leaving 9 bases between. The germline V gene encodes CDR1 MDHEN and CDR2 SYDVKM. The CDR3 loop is CASSRGSAKNIQYF. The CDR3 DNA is TGTGCCAGCAGCCGCGGTTCAGCCAAAAACATTCAGTACTTC.

The CDR3 region has the DNA TGTGCCAGCAGCCCCGGGAGGGACTTTATGAACACTGAAGCTTTCTTT. Amino acid sequence: CASSPGRDFMNTEAFF. The chain carries TRBV9 and TRBJ1-1; D perhaps matches TRBD1 (5 bases). CDR1 is SGDLS, CDR2 YYNGEE, per germline. The length of the CDR3 is 16 residues. Trimming removed 4 bases at V and 0 bases at J, with 16 bases between.

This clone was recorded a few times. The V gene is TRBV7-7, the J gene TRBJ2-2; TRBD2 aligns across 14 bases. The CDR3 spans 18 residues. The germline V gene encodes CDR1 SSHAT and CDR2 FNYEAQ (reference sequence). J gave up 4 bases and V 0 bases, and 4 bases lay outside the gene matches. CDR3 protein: CASSLAGLAGVGTGELFF. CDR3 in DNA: TGTGCCAGCAGCTTAGCGGGACTAGCGGGAGTAGGCACCGGGGAGCTGTTTTTT.

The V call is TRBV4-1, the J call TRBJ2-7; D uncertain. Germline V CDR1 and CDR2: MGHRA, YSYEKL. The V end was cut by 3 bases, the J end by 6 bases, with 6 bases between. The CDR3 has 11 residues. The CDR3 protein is CASSQESEQYF. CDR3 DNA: TGCGCCAGCAGCCAGGAATCCGAGCAGTACTTC.